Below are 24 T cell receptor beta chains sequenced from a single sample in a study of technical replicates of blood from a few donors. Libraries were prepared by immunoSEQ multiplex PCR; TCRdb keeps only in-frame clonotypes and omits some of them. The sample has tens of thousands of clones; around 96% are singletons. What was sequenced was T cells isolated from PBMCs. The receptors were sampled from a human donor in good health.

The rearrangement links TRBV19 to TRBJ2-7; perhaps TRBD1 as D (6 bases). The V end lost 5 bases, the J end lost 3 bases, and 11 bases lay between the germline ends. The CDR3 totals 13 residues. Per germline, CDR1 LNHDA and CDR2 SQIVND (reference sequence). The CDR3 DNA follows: TGTGCCAGTAGTGCAGGGGTGTTCTACGAGCAGTACTTC. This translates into CASSAGVFYEQYF.

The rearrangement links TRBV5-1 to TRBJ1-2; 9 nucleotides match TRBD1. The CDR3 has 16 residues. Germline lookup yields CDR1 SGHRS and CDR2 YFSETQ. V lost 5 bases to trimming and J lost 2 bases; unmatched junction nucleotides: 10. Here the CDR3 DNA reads TGCGCCAGCAGGGGGACAGGGCTTTCCGGGAACTATGGCTACACCTTC. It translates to CASRGTGLSGNYGYTF.

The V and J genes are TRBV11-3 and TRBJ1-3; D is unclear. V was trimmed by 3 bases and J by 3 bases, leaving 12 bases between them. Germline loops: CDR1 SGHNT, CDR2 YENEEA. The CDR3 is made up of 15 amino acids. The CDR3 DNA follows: TGTGCCAGCAGCTTCTCTCTTCTACGTGGAAACACCATATATTTT. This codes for CASSFSLLRGNTIYF.

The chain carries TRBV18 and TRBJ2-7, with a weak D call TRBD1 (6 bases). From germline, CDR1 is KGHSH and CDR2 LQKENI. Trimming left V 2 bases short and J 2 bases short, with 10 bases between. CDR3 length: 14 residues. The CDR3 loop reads CASSPGGGPYEQYF. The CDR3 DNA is TGTGCCAGCTCACCAGGGGGCGGCCCCTACGAGCAGTACTTC. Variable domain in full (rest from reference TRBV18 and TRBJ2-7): NAGVMQNPRHLVRRRGQEARLRCSPMKGHSHVYWYRQLPEEGLKFMVYLQKENIIDESGMPKERFSAEFPKEGPSILRIQQVVRGDSAAYFCASSPGGGPYEQYFGPGTRLTVT.

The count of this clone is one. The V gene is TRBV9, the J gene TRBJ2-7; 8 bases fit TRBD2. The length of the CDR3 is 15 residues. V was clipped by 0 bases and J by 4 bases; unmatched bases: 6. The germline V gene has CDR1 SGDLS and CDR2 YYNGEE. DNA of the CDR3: TGTGCCAGCAGCGTAGGAGGGCGGGGGGCTTACGAGCAGTACTTC. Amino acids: CASSVGGRGAYEQYF.

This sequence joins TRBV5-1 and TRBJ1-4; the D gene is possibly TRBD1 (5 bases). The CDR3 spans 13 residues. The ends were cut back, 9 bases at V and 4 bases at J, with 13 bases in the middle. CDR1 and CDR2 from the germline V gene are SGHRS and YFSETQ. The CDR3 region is CATRRAINEKLFF. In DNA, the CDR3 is TGCGCCACCCGCAGGGCTATTAATGAAAAACTGTTTTTT.

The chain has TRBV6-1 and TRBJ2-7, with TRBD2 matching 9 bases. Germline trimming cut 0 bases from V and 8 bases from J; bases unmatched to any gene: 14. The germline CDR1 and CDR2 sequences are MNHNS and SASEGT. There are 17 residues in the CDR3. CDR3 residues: CASSEAGILAGTTKQYF. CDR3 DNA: TGTGCCAGCAGTGAAGCGGGCATCCTAGCGGGAACGACTAAGCAGTACTTC.

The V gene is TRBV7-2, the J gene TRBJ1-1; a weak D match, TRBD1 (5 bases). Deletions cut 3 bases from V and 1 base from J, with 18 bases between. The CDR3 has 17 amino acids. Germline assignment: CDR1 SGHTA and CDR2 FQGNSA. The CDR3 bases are TGTGCCAGCAGCTTGACCCCCGGGGGAGGGAGGAACACTGAAGCTTTCTTT. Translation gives CASSLTPGGGRNTEAFF.

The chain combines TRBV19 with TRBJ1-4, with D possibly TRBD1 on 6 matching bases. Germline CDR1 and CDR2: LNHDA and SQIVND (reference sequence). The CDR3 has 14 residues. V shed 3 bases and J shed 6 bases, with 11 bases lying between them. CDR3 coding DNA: TGTGCCAGTAGTATCAGGGGATCGTATGAAAAACTGTTTTTT. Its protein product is CASSIRGSYEKLFF.

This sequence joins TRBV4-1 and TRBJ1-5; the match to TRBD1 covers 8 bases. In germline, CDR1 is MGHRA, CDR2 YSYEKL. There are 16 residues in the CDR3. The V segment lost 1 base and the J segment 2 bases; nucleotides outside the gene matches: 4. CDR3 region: CASSQVPGQGNQPQHF. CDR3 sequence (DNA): TGCGCCAGCAGCCAAGTTCCGGGACAGGGCAATCAGCCCCAGCATTTT.

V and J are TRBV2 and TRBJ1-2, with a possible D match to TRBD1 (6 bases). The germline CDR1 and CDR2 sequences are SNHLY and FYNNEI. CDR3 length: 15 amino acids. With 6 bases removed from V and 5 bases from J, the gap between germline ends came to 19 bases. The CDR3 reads CASSPIRTVRYGYTF. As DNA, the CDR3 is TGTGCCAGCAGCCCTATTAGGACAGTTCGGTATGGCTACACCTTC.

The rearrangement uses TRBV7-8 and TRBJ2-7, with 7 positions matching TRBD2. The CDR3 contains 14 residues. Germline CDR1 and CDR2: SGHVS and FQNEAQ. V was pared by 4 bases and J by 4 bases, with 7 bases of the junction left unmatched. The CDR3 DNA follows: TGTGCCAGCAGCTCCGATTGGACTAGGTACGAGCAGTACTTC. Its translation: CASSSDWTRYEQYF.

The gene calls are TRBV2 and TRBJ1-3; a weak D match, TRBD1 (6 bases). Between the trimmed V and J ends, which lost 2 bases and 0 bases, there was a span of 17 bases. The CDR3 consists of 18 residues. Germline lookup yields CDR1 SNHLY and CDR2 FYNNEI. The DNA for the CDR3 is TGTGCCAGCAGTGAAAGCGGGGTGGACAGTTACTCTGGAAACACCATATATTTT. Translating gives CASSESGVDSYSGNTIYF.

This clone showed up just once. The CDR3 reads CASKGQGDGNTIYF. The CDR3 nucleotides are TGTGCCAGCAAGGGACAGGGTGACGGAAACACCATATATTTT. This chain connects TRBV6-6 to TRBJ1-3; 9 bases are shared with TRBD1. Germline V lookup: CDR1 MNHNY, CDR2 SVGAGI (reference sequence). The CDR3 has 14 amino acids. Trimming removed 7 bases from V and 4 bases from J; junction bases left unmatched: 5.

Written as DNA, the CDR3 is TGCAGCGTTGGGGGGCAAGCCACGGCCCGGGGTGAAAAACTGTTTTTT. Residues: CSVGGQATARGEKLFF. The V and J genes are TRBV29-1 and TRBJ1-4; tentatively, D is TRBD1 (6 bases). This CDR3 comprises 16 residues. Trimming shortened V by 4 bases and J by 7 bases, and 22 bases separated the two germline ends. CDR1 is SQVTM, CDR2 ANQGSEA, per germline.

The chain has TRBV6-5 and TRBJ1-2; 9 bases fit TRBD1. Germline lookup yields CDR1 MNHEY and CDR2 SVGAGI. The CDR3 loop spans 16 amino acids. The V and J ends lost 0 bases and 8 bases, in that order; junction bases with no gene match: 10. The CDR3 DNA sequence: TGTGCCAGCAGTTACTCGGTTACAGGGGGCGCGCGGGGCTACACCTTC. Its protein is CASSYSVTGGARGYTF.

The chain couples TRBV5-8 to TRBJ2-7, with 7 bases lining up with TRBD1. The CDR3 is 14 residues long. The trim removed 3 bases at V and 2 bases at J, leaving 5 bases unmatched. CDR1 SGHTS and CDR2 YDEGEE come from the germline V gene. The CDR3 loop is CASSSRGLTYEQYF. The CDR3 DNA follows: TGTGCCAGCAGCTCCAGGGGGTTAACCTACGAGCAGTACTTC.

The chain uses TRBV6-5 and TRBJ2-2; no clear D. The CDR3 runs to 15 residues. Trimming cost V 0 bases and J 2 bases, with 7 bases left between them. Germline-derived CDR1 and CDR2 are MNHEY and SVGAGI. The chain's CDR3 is CASSYSGINTGELFF. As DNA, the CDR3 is TGTGCCAGCAGTTACTCGGGCATTAACACCGGGGAGCTGTTTTTT.

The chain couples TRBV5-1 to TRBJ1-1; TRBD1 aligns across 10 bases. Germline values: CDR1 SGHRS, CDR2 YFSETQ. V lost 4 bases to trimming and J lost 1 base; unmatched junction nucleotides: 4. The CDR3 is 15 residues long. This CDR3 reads CASSLRTGGNTEAFF. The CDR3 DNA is TGCGCCAGCAGCCTAAGGACAGGGGGGAACACTGAAGCTTTCTTT.

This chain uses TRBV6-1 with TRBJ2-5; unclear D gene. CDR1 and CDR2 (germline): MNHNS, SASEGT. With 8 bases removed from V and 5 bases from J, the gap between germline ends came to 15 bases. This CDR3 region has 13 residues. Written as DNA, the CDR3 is TGTGCCAGCGTAGATCACCGGGTGGAGACCCAGTACTTC. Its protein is CASVDHRVETQYF.

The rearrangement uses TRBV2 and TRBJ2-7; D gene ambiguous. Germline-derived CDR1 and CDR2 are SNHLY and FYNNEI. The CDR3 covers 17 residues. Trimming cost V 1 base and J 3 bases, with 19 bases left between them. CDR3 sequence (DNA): TGTGCCAGCAGTGAAGGAATTTGGTCCACAGTATTCTACGAGCAGTACTTC. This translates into CASSEGIWSTVFYEQYF.

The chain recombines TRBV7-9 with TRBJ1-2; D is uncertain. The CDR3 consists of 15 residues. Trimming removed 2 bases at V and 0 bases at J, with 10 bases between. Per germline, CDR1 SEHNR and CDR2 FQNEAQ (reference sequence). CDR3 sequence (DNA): TGTGCCAGCAGCTTAACTGGTACAGCTAACTATGGCTACACCTTC. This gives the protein CASSLTGTANYGYTF.

Here the CDR3 reads CASSPAPGDRINEKLFF. DNA for the CDR3: TGTGCCAGCAGTCCCGCCCCGGGGGACAGGATTAATGAAAAACTGTTTTTT. The V gene is TRBV28, the J gene TRBJ1-4, with TRBD1 matching over 8 bases. The germline CDR1 and CDR2 sequences are MDHEN and SYDVKM. This CDR3 has 17 amino acids. The V gene end was trimmed by 5 bases and the J gene end by 4 bases; junction bases not matched to a gene: 12. Drawing the rest from reference TRBV28 and TRBJ1-4, the complete variable domain is DVKVTQSSRYLVKRTGEKVFLECVQDMDHENMFWYRQDPGLGLRLIYFSYDVKMKEKGDIPEGYSVSREKKERFSLILESASTNQTSMYLCASSPAPGDRINEKLFFGSGTQLSVL.

The CDR3 loop is CASSLGDSPSTDTQYF. The CDR3, as DNA: TGTGCCAGCAGCCTAGGGGACTCCCCTAGCACAGATACGCAGTATTTT. The rearrangement joins TRBV5-4 to TRBJ2-3; TRBD2 might be the D (6 bases). The CDR3 is 16 residues long. Germline-derived CDR1 and CDR2 are SGHNT and YYREEE (reference sequence). V lost 4 bases, J lost 0 bases, and 15 bases lay in between.